This TCR beta chain was recorded in a study of blood T cell repertoires in COVID-19. The CDR3 is 16 amino acids. Per germline, CDR1 LNHDA and CDR2 SQIVND (reference sequence). The trim removed 1 base at V and 2 bases at J, leaving 4 bases unmatched. Sequenced by immunoSEQ multiplex PCR; TCRdb stores in-frame clones only, minus some. The sample carries 290,000 or so clones, 80% to 95% recorded once. Residents of around 24 US areas, aged about 18 to 89 years, made up the participants. The chain is built from TRBV19 and TRBJ2-1; TRBD2 matches 8 bases. Sequenced input: PBMCs or T cells enriched from blood (not recorded which). This receptor was identified in a woman aged 25-40 years who had recovered from COVID-19. CDR3 protein: CASSIGTSPTYNEQFF. The CDR3 region has the DNA TGTGCCAGTAGTATAGGGACTAGCCCTACCTACAATGAGCAGTTCTTC.